The 10 T cell receptor beta chains below all came from one sample that was sequenced in a study of blood T cells in healthy people across ages. Alongside a J-beta primer mix, a sample-barcoded 5' primer served in a second PCR lasting roughly 6 to 11 cycles. TCRdb re-called the 5' RACE reads with MiXCR, one entry per CDR3 protein. The sample has about 680,000 distinct CDR3 sequences, around 45% seen once; the top ten hold about a third. Sequences were obtained from blood. These TCRs come from an older woman in good health.

V and J are TRBV28 and TRBJ2-3, with TRBD1 matching over 8 bases. V dropped 5 bases and J dropped 1; count of bases not matched to a gene: 5. The CDR3 sequence is 15 residues long. Germline lookup yields CDR1 MDHEN and CDR2 SYDVKM. CDR3 loop: CASSTQGAGTDTQYF. CDR3 sequence (DNA): TGTGCCAGCAGTACCCAGGGGGCTGGCACAGATACGCAGTATTTT.

The CDR3 coding sequence is TGCGCCAGCAGCTTGAACGCCGGGACAGGGCTAGAGACCCAGTACTTC. It specifies CASSLNAGTGLETQYF. J is TRBJ2-5 and V is TRBV5-1, with TRBD1 identical over 9 bases. The length of the CDR3 is 16 residues. Germline lookup yields CDR1 SGHRS and CDR2 YFSETQ. The V and J ends lost 1 base and 4 bases, in that order; junction bases with no gene match: 8.

The V gene is TRBV6-2 or TRBV6-3, the J gene TRBJ1-4; weak D call: TRBD1 (5 bases). Germline-derived CDR1 and CDR2 are MNHEY and SVGEGT. V was cut by 2 bases and J by 8 bases, with 9 bases left in between. This CDR3 comprises 13 residues. CDR3: CASSYGQFEKLFF. CDR3 sequence (DNA): TGTGCCAGCAGTTACGGACAATTCGAAAAACTGTTTTTT.

V is TRBV28 and J is TRBJ1-1, with 7 bases matching TRBD1. The germline V gene has CDR1 MDHEN and CDR2 SYDVKM. The CDR3 is made up of 15 amino acids. J was trimmed by 5 bases and V by 6 bases; bases with no gene match: 12. The CDR3 sequence: CASSSWDRRGTEAFF. CDR3 bases: TGTGCCAGCAGCTCCTGGGACAGAAGGGGGACTGAAGCTTTCTTT.

The chain carries TRBV4-2 and TRBJ2-6; D not certain. CDR1 and CDR2 from the germline V gene are LGHNA and YNFKEQ. The CDR3 is 15 residues long. Trimming removed 0 bases at V and 4 bases at J, with 7 bases between. The CDR3 coding sequence is TGTGCCAGCAGCCAAGAGACACGAGGGGCCAACGTCCTGACTTTC. Amino acid sequence: CASSQETRGANVLTF.

The rearrangement joins TRBV14 to TRBJ1-1; 8 bases fit TRBD1. This CDR3 is 15 amino acids long. The V gene end was trimmed by 5 bases and the J gene end by 12 bases; junction bases not matched to a gene: 17. Per the germline V gene, CDR1 is SGHDN and CDR2 is FVKESK. The CDR3 coding sequence is TGTGCCAGCAGCACCGATATGTTCCAGGGGGCGAGGACTTTCTTT. It specifies CASSTDMFQGARTFF.

The V and J genes are TRBV20-1 and TRBJ2-7; 8 bases match TRBD1. Germline-derived CDR1 and CDR2 are DFQATT and SNEGSKA (reference sequence). V shed 1 base and J 6 bases; nucleotides not matched to a gene: 17. CDR3 length equals 17 residues. This CDR3 is CSARGGRGQDFWAEQYF. Here the CDR3 DNA reads TGCAGTGCTAGAGGAGGCAGGGGGCAAGACTTCTGGGCCGAGCAGTACTTC.

This clonotype was seen a few times. The chain is built from TRBV7-2 and TRBJ1-5; D gene uncertain. The germline V gene encodes CDR1 SGHTA and CDR2 FQGNSA. Deletions cut 1 base from V and 7 bases from J, with 8 bases between. The CDR3 loop spans 13 amino acids. The CDR3 DNA is TGTGCCAGCAGCTTAGATTCGGACCAGCCCCAGCATTTT. Its protein is CASSLDSDQPQHF.

V and J are TRBV11-2 and TRBJ2-4, with TRBD2 matching over 9 bases. The tail of the sequence fits TRBJ2-7 better, so the J call may be wrong. The CDR3 is 14 residues long. CDR1 SGHAT and CDR2 FQNNGV come from the germline V gene. CDR3 nucleotide sequence: TGTGCCAGCAGCTATGGGACTAGCAGATACGAGCAGTACTTC. This gives the protein CASSYGTSRYEQYF.

This clonotype was seen a few times. The CDR3 region has the DNA TGTGCCAGCAGGCCCCAAGAGCGAGCTGGGGCCAACGTCCTGACTTTC. Amino acid sequence: CASRPQERAGANVLTF. This sequence joins TRBV6-5 and TRBJ2-6, with no clear D. The CDR3 runs to 16 residues. The germline V gene has CDR1 MNHEY and CDR2 SVGAGI. Trimming took 6 bases from V and 2 from J, leaving 14 bases between them.